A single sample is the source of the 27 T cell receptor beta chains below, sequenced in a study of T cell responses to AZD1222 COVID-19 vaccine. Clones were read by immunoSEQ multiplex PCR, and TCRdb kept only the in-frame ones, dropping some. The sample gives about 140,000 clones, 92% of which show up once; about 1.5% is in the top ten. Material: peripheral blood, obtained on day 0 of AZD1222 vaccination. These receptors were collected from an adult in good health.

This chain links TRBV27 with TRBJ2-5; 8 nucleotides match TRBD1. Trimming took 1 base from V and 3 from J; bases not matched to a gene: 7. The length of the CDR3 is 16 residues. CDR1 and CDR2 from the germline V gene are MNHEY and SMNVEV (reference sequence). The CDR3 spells CASSLFPGGRKETQYF. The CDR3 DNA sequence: TGTGCCAGCAGTTTATTCCCAGGGGGCCGAAAAGAGACCCAGTACTTC.

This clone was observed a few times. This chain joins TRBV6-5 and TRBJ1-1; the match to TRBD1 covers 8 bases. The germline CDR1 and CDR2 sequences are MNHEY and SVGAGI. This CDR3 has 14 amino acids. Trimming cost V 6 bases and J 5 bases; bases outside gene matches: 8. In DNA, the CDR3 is TGTGCCAGCAGACATAGACAGGGGCGGACTGAAGCTTTCTTT. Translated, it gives CASRHRQGRTEAFF.

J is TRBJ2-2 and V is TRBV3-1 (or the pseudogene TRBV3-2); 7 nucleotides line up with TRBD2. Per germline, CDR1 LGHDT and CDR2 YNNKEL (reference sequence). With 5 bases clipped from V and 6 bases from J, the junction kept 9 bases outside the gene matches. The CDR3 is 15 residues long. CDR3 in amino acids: CASSFASGEAGELFF. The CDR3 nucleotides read TGTGCCAGCAGCTTCGCTAGCGGTGAGGCCGGGGAGCTGTTTTTT.

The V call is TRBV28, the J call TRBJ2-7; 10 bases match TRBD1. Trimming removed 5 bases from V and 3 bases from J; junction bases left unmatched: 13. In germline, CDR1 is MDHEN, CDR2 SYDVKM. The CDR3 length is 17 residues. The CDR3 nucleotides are TGTGCCAGCAGTCCACCCTTGACAGGGGGCCGCTTCTACGAGCAGTACTTC. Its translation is CASSPPLTGGRFYEQYF.

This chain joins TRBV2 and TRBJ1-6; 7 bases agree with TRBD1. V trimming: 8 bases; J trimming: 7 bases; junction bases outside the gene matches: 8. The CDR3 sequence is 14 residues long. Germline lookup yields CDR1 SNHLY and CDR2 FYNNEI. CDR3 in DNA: TGTGCCAGCCTTGGGACAGAGGGGAATTCACCCCTCCACTTT. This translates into CASLGTEGNSPLHF.

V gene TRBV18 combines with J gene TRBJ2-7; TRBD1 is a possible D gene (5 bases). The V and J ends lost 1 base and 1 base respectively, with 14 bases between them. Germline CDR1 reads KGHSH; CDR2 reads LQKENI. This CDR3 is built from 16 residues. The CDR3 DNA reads TGTGCCAGCTCACCACTGACCCGAGACAGATCCTACGAGCAGTACTTC. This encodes CASSPLTRDRSYEQYF.

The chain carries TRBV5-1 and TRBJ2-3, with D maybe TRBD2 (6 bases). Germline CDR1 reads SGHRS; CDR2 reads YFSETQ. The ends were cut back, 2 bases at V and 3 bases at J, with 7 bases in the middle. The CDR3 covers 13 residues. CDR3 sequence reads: CASSLGTTDTQYF. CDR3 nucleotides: TGCGCCAGCAGCTTAGGGACTACAGATACGCAGTATTTT.

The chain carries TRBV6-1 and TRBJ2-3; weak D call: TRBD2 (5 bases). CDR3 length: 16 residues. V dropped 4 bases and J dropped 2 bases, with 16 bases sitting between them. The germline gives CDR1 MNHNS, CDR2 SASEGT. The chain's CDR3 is CASSVEAVRYTDTQYF. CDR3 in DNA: TGTGCCAGCAGTGTTGAAGCGGTGAGGTACACAGATACGCAGTATTTT.

The CDR3 loop is CASSPSGHTQYF. DNA of the CDR3: TGTGCCAGCAGTCCAAGCGGACATACGCAGTATTTT. This sequence joins TRBV12-3 or TRBV12-4 and TRBJ2-3; possible D gene TRBD2, 5 bases. V was clipped by 5 bases and J by 7 bases, with 10 bases between them. The CDR3 length is 12 residues.

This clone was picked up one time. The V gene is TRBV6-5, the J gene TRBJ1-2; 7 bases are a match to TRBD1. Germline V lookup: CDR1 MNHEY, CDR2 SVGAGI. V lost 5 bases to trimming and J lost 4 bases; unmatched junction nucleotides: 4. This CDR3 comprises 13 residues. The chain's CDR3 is CASSHRGTYGYTF. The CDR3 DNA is TGTGCCAGCAGTCACAGGGGAACCTATGGCTACACCTTC.

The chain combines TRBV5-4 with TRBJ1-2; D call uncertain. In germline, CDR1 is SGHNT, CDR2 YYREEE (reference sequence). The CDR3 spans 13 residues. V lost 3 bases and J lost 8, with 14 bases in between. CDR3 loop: CASSSPTKRGYTF. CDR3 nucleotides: TGTGCCAGCAGCTCTCCGACAAAGAGGGGCTACACCTTC. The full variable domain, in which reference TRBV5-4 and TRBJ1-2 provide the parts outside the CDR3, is ETGVTQSPTHLIKTRGQQVTLRCSSQSGHNTVSWYQQALGQGPQFIFQYYREEENGRGNFPPRFSGLQFPNYSSELNVNALELDDSALYLCASSSPTKRGYTFGSGTRLTVV.

The CDR3 DNA is TGTGCCAGCGGTCCTTGGAGCCCGAACACTGAAGCTTTCTTT. This translates into CASGPWSPNTEAFF. The gene calls are TRBV27 and TRBJ1-1, with D unclear. Germline loops: CDR1 MNHEY, CDR2 SMNVEV (reference sequence). Trimming cost V 8 bases and J 1 base, with 14 bases left between them. The CDR3 is 14 amino acids.

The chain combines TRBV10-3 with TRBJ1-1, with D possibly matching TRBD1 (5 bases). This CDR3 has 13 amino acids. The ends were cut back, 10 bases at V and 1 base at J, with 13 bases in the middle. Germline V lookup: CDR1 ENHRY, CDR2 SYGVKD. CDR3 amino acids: CASRGGQNTEAFF. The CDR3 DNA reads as TGTGCCAGTAGGGGTGGACAGAACACTGAAGCTTTCTTT.

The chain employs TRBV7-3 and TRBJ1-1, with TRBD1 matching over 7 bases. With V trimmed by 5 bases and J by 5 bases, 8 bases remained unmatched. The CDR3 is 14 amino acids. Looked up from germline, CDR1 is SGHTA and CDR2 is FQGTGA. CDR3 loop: CASSVQPGQTEAFF. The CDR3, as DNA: TGTGCCAGCAGCGTCCAACCGGGACAGACTGAAGCTTTCTTT.

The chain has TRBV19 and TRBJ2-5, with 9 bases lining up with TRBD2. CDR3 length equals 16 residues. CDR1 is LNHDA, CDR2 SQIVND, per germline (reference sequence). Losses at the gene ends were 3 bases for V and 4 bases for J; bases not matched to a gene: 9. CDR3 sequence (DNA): TGTGCCAGTAGTATTGCTTCTAGCGGGAATGGAGAGACCCAGTACTTC. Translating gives CASSIASSGNGETQYF. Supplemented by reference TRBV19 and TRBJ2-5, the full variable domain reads DGGITQSPKYLFRKEGQNVTLSCEQNLNHDAMYWYRQDPGQGLRLIYYSQIVNDFQKGDIAEGYSVSREKKESFPLTVTSAQKNPTAFYLCASSIASSGNGETQYFGPGTRLLVL.

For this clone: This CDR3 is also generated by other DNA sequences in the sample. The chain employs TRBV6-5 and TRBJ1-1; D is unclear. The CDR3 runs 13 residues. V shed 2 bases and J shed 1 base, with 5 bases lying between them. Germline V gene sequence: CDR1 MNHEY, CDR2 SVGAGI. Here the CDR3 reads CASSYGGNTEAFF. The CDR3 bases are TGTGCCAGCAGTTACGGAGGGAACACTGAAGCTTTCTTT.

CDR3 region: CASSPGTGTYGYTF. The CDR3 nucleotides read TGTGCCAGCAGCCCCGGGACAGGGACCTATGGCTACACCTTC. The chain is built from TRBV5-5 and TRBJ1-2; 9 positions agree with TRBD1. CDR1 is SGHKS, CDR2 YYEKEE, per germline (reference sequence). CDR3 length: 14 residues. Germline trimming cut 4 bases from V and 4 bases from J; bases unmatched to any gene: 5.

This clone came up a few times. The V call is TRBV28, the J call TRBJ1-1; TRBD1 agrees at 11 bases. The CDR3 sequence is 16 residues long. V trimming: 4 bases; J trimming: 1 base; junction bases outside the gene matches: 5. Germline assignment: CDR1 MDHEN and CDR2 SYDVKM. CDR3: CASSSVGTGGNTEAFF. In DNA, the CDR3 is TGTGCCAGCAGTTCCGTCGGGACAGGGGGGAACACTGAAGCTTTCTTT.

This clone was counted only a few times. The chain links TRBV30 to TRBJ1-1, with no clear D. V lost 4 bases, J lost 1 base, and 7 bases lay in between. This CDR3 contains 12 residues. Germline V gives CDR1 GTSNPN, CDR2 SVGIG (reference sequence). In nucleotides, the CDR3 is TGTGCCTGGAATGACGGGAACACTGAAGCTTTCTTT. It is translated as CAWNDGNTEAFF. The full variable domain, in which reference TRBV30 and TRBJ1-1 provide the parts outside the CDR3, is SQTIHQWPATLVQPVGSPLSLECTVEGTSNPNLYWYRQAAGRGLQLLFYSVGIGQISSEVPQNLSASRPQDRQFILSSKKLLLSDSGFYLCAWNDGNTEAFFGQGTRLTVV.

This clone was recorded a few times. CDR3 protein: CASTWTGYSNQPQHF. CDR3 sequence (DNA): TGTGCCAGCACCTGGACAGGGTATAGCAATCAGCCCCAGCATTTT. V and J are TRBV28 and TRBJ1-5; TRBD1 aligns across 8 bases. The CDR3 consists of 15 residues. V lost 7 bases and J lost 0; bases outside the gene matches: 5. Looked up from germline, CDR1 is MDHEN and CDR2 is SYDVKM.

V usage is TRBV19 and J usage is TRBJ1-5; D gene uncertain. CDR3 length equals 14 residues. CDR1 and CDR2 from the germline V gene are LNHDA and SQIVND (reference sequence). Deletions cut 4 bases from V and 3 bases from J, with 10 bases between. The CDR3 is CASSKVGVNQPQHF. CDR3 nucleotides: TGTGCCAGTAGTAAAGTCGGGGTCAATCAGCCCCAGCATTTT.

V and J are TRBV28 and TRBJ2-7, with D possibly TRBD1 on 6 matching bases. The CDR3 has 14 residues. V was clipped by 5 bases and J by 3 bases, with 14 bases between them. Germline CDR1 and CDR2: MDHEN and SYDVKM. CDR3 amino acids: CASSRPGQRYEQYF. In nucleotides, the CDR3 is TGTGCCAGCAGTCGACCTGGACAGCGCTACGAGCAGTACTTC.

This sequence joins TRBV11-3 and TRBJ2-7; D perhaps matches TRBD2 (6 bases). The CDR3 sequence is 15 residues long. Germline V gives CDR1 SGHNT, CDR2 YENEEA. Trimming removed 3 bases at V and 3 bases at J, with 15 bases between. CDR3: CASSFGGDGFYEQYF. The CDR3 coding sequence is TGTGCCAGCAGCTTCGGAGGGGACGGGTTCTACGAGCAGTACTTC.

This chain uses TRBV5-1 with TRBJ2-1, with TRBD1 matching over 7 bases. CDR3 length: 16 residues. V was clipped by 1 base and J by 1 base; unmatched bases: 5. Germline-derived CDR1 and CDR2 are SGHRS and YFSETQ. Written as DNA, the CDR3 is TGCGCCAGCAGCTTGTCGACAGGGTCTTCCTACAATGAGCAGTTCTTC. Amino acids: CASSLSTGSSYNEQFF.

Here the CDR3 DNA reads TGTGCCAGCAGTTACTCACCCAATTCGTACGAGCAGTACTTC. Protein: CASSYSPNSYEQYF. The chain links TRBV6-5 to TRBJ2-7; D not resolved. Trimming pared 0 bases from V and 4 bases from J, leaving 10 bases between. The CDR3 sequence is 14 residues long. Germline V gene data show CDR1 as MNHEY and CDR2 as SVGAGI.

The CDR3 nucleotides are TGTGCCAGCAGCTTAGATGGAGCGGGGGCGGGCGAGCAGTACTTC. Its translation is CASSLDGAGAGEQYF. This rearrangement joins TRBV7-9 to TRBJ2-7; 8 nucleotides line up with TRBD2. V was clipped by 1 base and J by 6 bases; unmatched bases: 8. Looked up from germline, CDR1 is SEHNR and CDR2 is FQNEAQ (reference sequence). This CDR3 is 15 amino acids long.

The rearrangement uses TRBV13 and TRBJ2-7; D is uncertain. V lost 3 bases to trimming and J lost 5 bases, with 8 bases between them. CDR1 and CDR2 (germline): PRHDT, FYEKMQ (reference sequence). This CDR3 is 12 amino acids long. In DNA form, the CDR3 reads TGTGCCAGCAGCTTGACTTCCCACGAGCAGTACTTC. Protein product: CASSLTSHEQYF.